This passage covers 29 T cell receptor beta chains from one sample sequenced in a study of blood T cell repertoires in COVID-19. TCRdb keeps only in-frame clones here, not all; method: immunoSEQ multiplex PCR. The sample contains a few hundred thousand clones, approximately 85% of which appear only once. Source material: peripheral blood. These receptors were taken from a woman over 75 with COVID-19, enrolled during active disease.

Only one count was recorded for this clone. The chain uses TRBV28 and TRBJ1-2; TRBD1 aligns across 7 bases. CDR3 length: 17 residues. V was clipped by 6 bases and J by 11 bases; unmatched bases: 24. Germline V gene data show CDR1 as MDHEN and CDR2 as SYDVKM. CDR3 in amino acids: CASSSGQAVTSQSRYTF. The CDR3 DNA is TGTGCCAGCAGCTCCGGACAGGCTGTTACCTCCCAAAGTCGATACACCTTC.

The chain couples TRBV2 to TRBJ2-2; 9 positions match TRBD1. V was pared by 6 bases and J by 3 bases, with 5 bases of the junction left unmatched. The germline V gene encodes CDR1 SNHLY and CDR2 FYNNEI. The CDR3 has 15 residues. Here the CDR3 DNA reads TGTGCCAGCAGGGCCGGGACAGGGTACACCGGGGAGCTGTTTTTT. Translated: CASRAGTGYTGELFF.

The chain carries TRBV14 and TRBJ2-5, with 8 bases lining up with TRBD1. The CDR3 has 13 residues. The germline gives CDR1 SGHDN, CDR2 FVKESK. V shed 4 bases, J shed 5 bases, and the junction held 3 bases outside the gene matches. CDR3 loop: CASSRTGSETQYF. CDR3 DNA: TGTGCCAGCAGCCGGACAGGGTCCGAGACCCAGTACTTC.

This clone was recorded only once. This sequence joins TRBV30 and TRBJ1-4; 8 bases line up with TRBD1. The CDR3 contains 13 residues. The J segment lost 5 bases and the V segment lost 7 bases, leaving 6 bases of the junction unmatched. Germline V lookup: CDR1 GTSNPN, CDR2 SVGIG (reference sequence). The CDR3 protein is CAFSGQGNEKLFF. In DNA, the CDR3 is TGTGCCTTCTCCGGACAGGGAAATGAAAAACTGTTTTTT.

The V call is TRBV19, the J call TRBJ1-5; D is possibly TRBD1 (6 bases). The CDR3 sequence is 15 residues long. Germline CDR1 LNHDA, CDR2 SQIVND (reference sequence). With 6 bases removed from V and 2 bases from J, the gap between germline ends came to 14 bases. CDR3 protein: CASRNRVYGNQPQHF. CDR3 coding DNA: TGTGCCAGTAGAAACAGGGTCTATGGCAATCAGCCCCAGCATTTT.

This rearrangement joins TRBV5-8 to TRBJ2-7, with TRBD2 identical over 7 bases. Per the germline V gene, CDR1 is SGHTS and CDR2 is YDEGEE. The CDR3 length is 15 residues. The junction had 4 bases not matched to a gene; V was cut back by 0 bases and J by 1 base. CDR3 sequence: CASSLVGGGSYEQYF. CDR3 DNA: TGTGCCAGCAGCTTGGTTGGCGGGGGTTCCTACGAGCAGTACTTC.

This clone was recorded a few times. J is TRBJ1-5 and V is TRBV19, with D perhaps TRBD1 (6 bases). The length of the CDR3 is 14 residues. Germline CDR1 is LNHDA and CDR2 is SQIVND (reference sequence). V was pared by 4 bases and J by 4 bases, with 11 bases between. The CDR3 DNA reads as TGTGCCAGTAGTACACAGGGTCGAAATCAGCCCCAGCATTTT. Residues: CASSTQGRNQPQHF.

This clone has a handful of counts. The chain recombines TRBV18 with TRBJ1-1; the D gene is possibly TRBD1 (5 bases). V was shortened by 6 bases and J by 4 bases, with 15 bases between the two germline ends. CDR3 size: 14 residues. From germline, CDR1 is KGHSH and CDR2 LQKENI. CDR3 DNA: TGTGCCAGCTCTGTGGGGCCGCCCGGCACTGAAGCTTTCTTT. Translated, it gives CASSVGPPGTEAFF. The entire variable domain, with the rest obtained from reference TRBV18 and TRBJ1-1, is as follows: NAGVMQNPRHLVRRRGQEARLRCSPMKGHSHVYWYRQLPEEGLKFMVYLQKENIIDESGMPKERFSAEFPKEGPSILRIQQVVRGDSAAYFCASSVGPPGTEAFFGQGTRLTVV.

Turning to this clone: This same CDR3 is encoded by further DNA sequences in the sample. The genes are TRBV5-1 and TRBJ2-2, with D perhaps matching TRBD2 (6 bases). CDR1 and CDR2 (germline): SGHRS, YFSETQ. This CDR3 contains 15 residues. V shed 1 base and J shed 0 bases, with 7 bases lying between them. CDR3 in amino acids: CASSLPGANTGELFF. The CDR3, as DNA: TGCGCCAGCAGCTTGCCGGGGGCGAACACCGGGGAGCTGTTTTTT.

V gene TRBV9 combines with J gene TRBJ2-3; a possible D gene is TRBD2 (5 bases). The CDR3 covers 15 residues. V was shortened by 4 bases and J by 5 bases, with 17 bases between the two germline ends. Per germline, CDR1 SGDLS and CDR2 YYNGEE. The CDR3 here is CASSHPGKRGDTQYF. For the CDR3, the DNA is TGTGCCAGCAGCCATCCGGGGAAACGCGGAGATACGCAGTATTTT.

This sequence joins TRBV5-1 and TRBJ2-7; TRBD1 agrees at 10 bases. Germline CDR1 SGHRS, CDR2 YFSETQ. The CDR3 sequence is 16 residues long. V was pared by 4 bases and J by 2 bases, with 9 bases of the junction left unmatched. Here the CDR3 DNA reads TGCGCCAGCAGCCGAGACTCGACAGGGGGCCCCTACGAGCAGTACTTC. Its protein is CASSRDSTGGPYEQYF.

V usage is TRBV16 and J usage is TRBJ1-5, with D perhaps TRBD1 (6 bases). V lost 4 bases and J 13 bases, leaving 20 bases between the germline ends. CDR1 is KGHSY, CDR2 FQNENV, per germline. This CDR3 is 14 amino acids long. The chain's CDR3 is CASSPPEAGATQHF. The CDR3 DNA follows: TGTGCCAGCAGCCCACCCGAGGCGGGGGCGACGCAGCATTTT.

This chain links TRBV4-1 with TRBJ1-5, with D unresolved. CDR3 length: 13 amino acids. Germline values: CDR1 MGHRA, CDR2 YSYEKL. V was clipped by 2 bases and J by 6 bases, with 8 bases between them. The CDR3 is CASSQSWSQPQHF. CDR3 bases: TGCGCCAGCAGCCAAAGCTGGAGTCAGCCCCAGCATTTT.

In DNA, the CDR3 is TGTGCCACCAGCAGAGTTCGGCGGGGCCCGAACACTGAAGCTTTCTTT. Encoded protein: CATSRVRRGPNTEAFF. The chain couples TRBV15 to TRBJ1-1; weak D call: TRBD1 (5 bases). V dropped 1 base and J dropped 1 base, with 13 bases sitting between them. CDR1 is LNHNV, CDR2 YYDKDF, per germline (reference sequence). There are 16 residues in the CDR3.

This clone was detected once. J is TRBJ1-1 and V is TRBV5-1; TRBD1 aligns across 8 bases. CDR3 size: 18 residues. Germline V CDR1 and CDR2: SGHRS, YFSETQ. Trimming removed 4 bases from V and 3 bases from J; junction bases left unmatched: 17. In nucleotides, the CDR3 is TGCGCCAGCAGCGGGAATACCGGGACAGGCGTTCTTGACACTGAAGCTTTCTTT. It codes for CASSGNTGTGVLDTEAFF.

The V and J genes are TRBV7-2 and TRBJ2-5; TRBD2 aligns across 8 bases. CDR1 and CDR2 from the germline V gene are SGHTA and FQGNSA. V was pared by 2 bases and J by 3 bases, with 2 bases of the junction left unmatched. The CDR3 is 14 amino acids. The CDR3 sequence: CASSLSGGKETQYF. The CDR3 nucleotides read TGTGCCAGCAGCTTAAGCGGGGGAAAAGAGACCCAGTACTTC.

This clone was recorded once. Different DNA sequences within this sample yield the same CDR3. The chain is built from TRBV5-1 and TRBJ2-7; 8 bases map to TRBD2. Germline values: CDR1 SGHRS, CDR2 YFSETQ. The CDR3 has 14 residues. Trimming cost V 2 bases and J 2 bases; bases outside gene matches: 3. The CDR3 coding sequence is TGCGCCAGCAGCTTAACTAGCGGTACCTACGAGCAGTACTTC. The encoded protein is CASSLTSGTYEQYF.

The chain uses TRBV24-1 and TRBJ1-1; D possibly corresponds to TRBD1 (5 bases). Germline lookup yields CDR1 KGHDR and CDR2 SFDVKD. The V and J ends lost 4 bases and 3 bases respectively, with 11 bases between them. This CDR3 spans 14 amino acids. In DNA form, the CDR3 reads TGTGCCACCAGTGAATCAGGGCCGGACACTGAAGCTTTCTTT. This encodes CATSESGPDTEAFF.

This clone appeared once. This rearrangement joins TRBV9 to TRBJ2-3; 8 bases align to TRBD2. V lost 3 bases to trimming and J lost 6 bases; unmatched junction nucleotides: 9. CDR1 and CDR2 (germline): SGDLS, YYNGEE. The CDR3 length is 15 residues. This chain's CDR3 is CASSDEGRGGDTQYF. The CDR3 DNA follows: TGTGCCAGCAGCGACGAGGGCCGCGGGGGGGATACGCAGTATTTT.

This clone was seen more than once but under ten times. The V call is TRBV12-3 or TRBV12-4, the J call TRBJ1-5; D is possibly TRBD1 (5 bases). V was pared by 6 bases and J by 5 bases, with 8 bases between. The CDR3 runs 12 residues. CDR3 sequence reads: CASSRGYQPQHF. CDR3 nucleotides: TGTGCCAGCAGCCGGGGGTATCAGCCCCAGCATTTT.

This chain links TRBV7-2 with TRBJ1-5, with D hard to call. CDR1 and CDR2 from the germline V gene are SGHTA and FQGNSA. The V end was cut by 5 bases, the J end by 7 bases, with 15 bases between. This CDR3 comprises 14 residues. The CDR3 nucleotides are TGTGCCAGCAGCCTACTCGGAGCGAGGCAGCCCCAGCATTTT. This sequence encodes CASSLLGARQPQHF. Looking up the rest from reference TRBV7-2 and TRBJ1-5 gives the full variable domain: GAGVSQSPSNKVTEKGKDVELRCDPISGHTALYWYRQSLGQGLEFLIYFQGNSAPDKSGLPSDRFSAERTGGSVSTLTIQRTQQEDSAVYLCASSLLGARQPQHFGDGTRLSIL.

The chain recombines TRBV6-8 with TRBJ2-5, with D maybe TRBD1 (6 bases). Germline lookup yields CDR1 MNHGY and CDR2 SAAAGT. This CDR3 is built from 15 residues. Trimming shortened V by 0 bases and J by 5 bases, and 13 bases separated the two germline ends. CDR3 sequence reads: CASSYSIGGVETQYF. CDR3 nucleotide sequence: TGTGCCAGCAGTTACTCGATAGGGGGAGTTGAGACCCAGTACTTC.

V and J are TRBV7-3 and TRBJ1-2; 9 bases match TRBD1. In germline, CDR1 is SGHTA, CDR2 FQGTGA. V shed 5 bases and J 4 bases; nucleotides not matched to a gene: 2. This CDR3 has 13 amino acids. CDR3 protein: CASSRQGGYGYTF. CDR3 DNA sequence: TGTGCCAGCAGCCGACAGGGGGGCTATGGCTACACCTTC.

The CDR3 sequence: CASSPSVLAGGKRDTQYF. For the CDR3, the DNA is TGTGCCAGCAGCCCCAGCGTTCTAGCGGGGGGGAAGAGGGATACGCAGTATTTT. The J gene is TRBJ2-3, the V gene TRBV3-1 (or the pseudogene TRBV3-2), with TRBD2 matching over 12 bases. Trimming cost V 4 bases and J 6 bases; bases outside gene matches: 14. The CDR3 contains 18 residues. CDR1 and CDR2 (germline): LGHDT, YNNKEL (reference sequence).

This clone showed up just a few times. The chain recombines TRBV4-1 with TRBJ2-5; D is perhaps TRBD1 (7 bases). This CDR3 is built from 19 residues. Germline V gene data show CDR1 as MGHRA and CDR2 as YSYEKL. V gave up 4 bases and J gave up 5 bases, with 29 bases separating them. CDR3 nucleotide sequence: TGCGCCAGCAGCCCGGAGGGACAGATGTCTGGAGGGGGCCGGGAGACCCAGTACTTC. This sequence encodes CASSPEGQMSGGGRETQYF.

The genes are TRBV5-1 and TRBJ1-2, with D possibly TRBD1 on 5 matching bases. V was trimmed by 0 bases and J by 4 bases, leaving 10 bases between them. The CDR3 is made up of 14 amino acids. Germline V gene lookup returns CDR1 SGHRS and CDR2 YFSETQ. This CDR3 is CASSLGGSLYGYTF. Written as DNA, the CDR3 is TGCGCCAGCAGCTTGGGGGGCAGCCTCTATGGCTACACCTTC.

The V gene is TRBV6-6, the J gene TRBJ2-7, with D possibly matching TRBD1 (6 bases). Per the germline V gene, CDR1 is MNHNY and CDR2 is SVGAGI (reference sequence). The CDR3 is made up of 16 amino acids. V lost 0 bases and J 7 bases, leaving 19 bases between the germline ends. The CDR3 DNA reads as TGTGCCAGCAGTTACTCAACAGGGCCCAGGACGAGTGAGCAGTACTTC. Protein: CASSYSTGPRTSEQYF.

This chain uses TRBV11-2 with TRBJ1-2; 8 bases are a match to TRBD1. Trimming took 5 bases from V and 5 from J; bases not matched to a gene: 4. CDR1 is SGHAT, CDR2 FQNNGV, per germline. The CDR3 extends over 13 amino acids. The chain's CDR3 is CASSLDRAYGYTF. CDR3 DNA: TGTGCCAGCAGCCTGGACAGGGCGTATGGCTACACCTTC.

The chain carries TRBV7-9 and TRBJ1-1, with D tentatively TRBD1 (5 bases). There are 15 residues in the CDR3. The V end lost 3 bases, the J end lost 2 bases, and 13 bases lay between the germline ends. Germline V CDR1 and CDR2: SEHNR, FQNEAQ (reference sequence). The CDR3 sequence: CASSFDRRGNTEAFF. The CDR3 nucleotides are TGTGCCAGCAGCTTCGACCGTAGGGGAAACACTGAAGCTTTCTTT.